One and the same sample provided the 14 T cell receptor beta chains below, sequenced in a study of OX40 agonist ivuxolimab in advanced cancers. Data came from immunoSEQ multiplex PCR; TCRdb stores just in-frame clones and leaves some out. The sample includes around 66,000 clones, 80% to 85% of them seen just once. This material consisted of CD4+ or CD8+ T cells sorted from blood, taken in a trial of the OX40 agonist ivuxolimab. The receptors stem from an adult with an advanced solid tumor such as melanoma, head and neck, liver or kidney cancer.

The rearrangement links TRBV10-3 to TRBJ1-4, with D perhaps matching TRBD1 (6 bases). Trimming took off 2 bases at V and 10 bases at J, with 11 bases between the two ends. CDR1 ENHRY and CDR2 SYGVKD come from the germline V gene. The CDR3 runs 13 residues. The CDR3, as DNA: TGTGCCATCAGTGAGGAGGGGGGGGGAAAACTGTTTTTT. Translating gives CAISEEGGGKLFF.

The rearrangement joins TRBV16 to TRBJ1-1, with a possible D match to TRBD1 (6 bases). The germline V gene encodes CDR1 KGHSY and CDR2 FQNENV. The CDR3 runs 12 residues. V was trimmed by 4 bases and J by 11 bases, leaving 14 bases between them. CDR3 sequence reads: CASSPTGRDAFF. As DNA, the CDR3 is TGTGCCAGCAGCCCCACAGGGAGGGATGCTTTCTTT.

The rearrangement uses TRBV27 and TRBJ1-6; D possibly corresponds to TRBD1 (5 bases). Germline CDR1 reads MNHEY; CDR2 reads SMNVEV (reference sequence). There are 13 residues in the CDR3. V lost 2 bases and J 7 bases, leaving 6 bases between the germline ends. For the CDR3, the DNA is TGTGCCAGCAGTTTAGACAGAAATTCACCCCTCCACTTT. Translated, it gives CASSLDRNSPLHF.

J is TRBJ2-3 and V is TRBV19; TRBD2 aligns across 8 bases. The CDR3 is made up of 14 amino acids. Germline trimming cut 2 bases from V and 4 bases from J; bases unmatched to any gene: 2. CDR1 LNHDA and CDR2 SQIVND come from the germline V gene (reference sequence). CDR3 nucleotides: TGTGCCAGTAGTATATCGGGGGGGGCAGATACGCAGTATTTT. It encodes CASSISGGADTQYF.

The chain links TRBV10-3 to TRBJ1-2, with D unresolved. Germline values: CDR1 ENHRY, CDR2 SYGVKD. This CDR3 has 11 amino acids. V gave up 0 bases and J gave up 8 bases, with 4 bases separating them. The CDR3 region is CAISESTGYTF. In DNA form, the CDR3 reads TGTGCCATCAGTGAGTCGACCGGCTACACCTTC.

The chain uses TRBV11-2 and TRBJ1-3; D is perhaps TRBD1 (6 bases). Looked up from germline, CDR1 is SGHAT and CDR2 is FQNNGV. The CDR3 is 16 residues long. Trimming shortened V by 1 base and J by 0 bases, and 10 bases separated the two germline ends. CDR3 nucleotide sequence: TGTGCCAGCAGCTTAGTTCAGGGGAACTCTGGAAACACCATATATTTT. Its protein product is CASSLVQGNSGNTIYF.

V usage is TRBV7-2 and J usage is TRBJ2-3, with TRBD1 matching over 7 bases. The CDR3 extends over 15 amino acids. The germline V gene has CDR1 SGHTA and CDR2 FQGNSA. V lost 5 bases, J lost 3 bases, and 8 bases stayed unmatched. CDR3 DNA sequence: TGTGCCAGCAGCCCACAGGGGTGGACGACAGATACGCAGTATTTT. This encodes CASSPQGWTTDTQYF.

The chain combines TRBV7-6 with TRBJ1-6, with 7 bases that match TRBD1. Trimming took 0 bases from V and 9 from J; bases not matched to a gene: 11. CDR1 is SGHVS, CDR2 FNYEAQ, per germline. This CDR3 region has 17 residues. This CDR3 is CASSLAEGDRAASPLHF. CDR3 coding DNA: TGTGCCAGCAGCTTAGCGGAGGGTGACAGGGCGGCTTCACCCCTCCACTTT.

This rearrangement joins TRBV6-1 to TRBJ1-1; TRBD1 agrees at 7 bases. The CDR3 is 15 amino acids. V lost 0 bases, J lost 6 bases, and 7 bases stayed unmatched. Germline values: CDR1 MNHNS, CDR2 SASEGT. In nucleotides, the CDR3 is TGTGCCAGCAGTGAAGCGTCACAGGGGATCGCTGAAGCTTTCTTT. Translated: CASSEASQGIAEAFF.

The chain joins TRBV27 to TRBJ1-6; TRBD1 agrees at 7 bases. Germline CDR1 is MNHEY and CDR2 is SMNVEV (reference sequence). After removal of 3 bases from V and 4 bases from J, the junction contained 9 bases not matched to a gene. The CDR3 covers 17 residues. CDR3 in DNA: TGTGCCAGCAGTTTGCGAATAGGGACAGCATATAATTCACCCCTCCACTTT. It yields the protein CASSLRIGTAYNSPLHF.

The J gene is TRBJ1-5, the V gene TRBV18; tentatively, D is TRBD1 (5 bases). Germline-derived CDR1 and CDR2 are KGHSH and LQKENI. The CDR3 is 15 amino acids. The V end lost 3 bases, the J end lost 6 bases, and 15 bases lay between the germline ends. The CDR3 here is CASSPAQVSGQPQHF. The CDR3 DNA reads TGTGCCAGCTCACCGGCACAGGTCTCCGGTCAGCCCCAGCATTTT.

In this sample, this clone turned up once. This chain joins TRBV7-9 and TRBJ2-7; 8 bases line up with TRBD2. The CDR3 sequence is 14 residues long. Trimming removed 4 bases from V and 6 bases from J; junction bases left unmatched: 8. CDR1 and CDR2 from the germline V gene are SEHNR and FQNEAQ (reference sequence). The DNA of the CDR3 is TGTGCCAGCAGCTCCTCGGGGGGGCCCAGCGAGCAGTACTTC. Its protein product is CASSSSGGPSEQYF. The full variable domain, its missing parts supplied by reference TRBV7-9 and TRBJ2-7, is DTGVSQNPRHKITKRGQNVTFRCDPISEHNRLYWYRQTLGQGPEFLTYFQNEAQLEKSRLLSDRFSAERPKGSFSTLEIQRTEQGDSAMYLCASSSSGGPSEQYFGPGTRLTVT.

CDR3 coding DNA: TGCAGCGTTGAACAGTCCTCGAACACTGAAGCTTTCTTT. Its translation: CSVEQSSNTEAFF. The chain joins TRBV29-1 to TRBJ1-1; D is ambiguous. The germline CDR1 and CDR2 sequences are SQVTM and ANQGSEA. The V end lost 2 bases, the J end lost 1 base, and 8 bases lay between the germline ends. The CDR3 runs to 13 residues.

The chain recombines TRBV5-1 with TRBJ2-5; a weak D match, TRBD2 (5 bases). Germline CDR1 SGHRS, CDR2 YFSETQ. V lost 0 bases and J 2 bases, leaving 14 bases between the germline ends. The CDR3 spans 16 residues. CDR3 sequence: CASSLAGQPGQETQYF. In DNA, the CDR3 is TGCGCCAGCAGCTTGGCCGGGCAGCCGGGGCAAGAGACCCAGTACTTC.